There are a few counts of the clone carrying this T cell receptor (beta chain). What it binds is unknown. These data come from a study of CD8 T cells in ankylosing spondylitis. Findings and limits, study-wide: Among TCR beta sequences, a motif of eight highly homologous variants appeared characteristic of ankylosing spondylitis blood. The authors reported significant enrichment of disease-linked clones in matched ankylosing spondylitis synovial fluid.

CDR1 and CDR2 from the germline V gene are ENHRY and SYGVKD. Trimming took off 4 bases at V and 3 bases at J, with 9 bases between the two ends. CDR3 length equals 13 residues. Quantitative barcoded 5'-RACE was used to prepare TCR beta libraries. TCRdb reprocessed the 5' RACE reads via MiXCR and lists one record per CDR3 protein. Among under 300,000 distinct CDR3 sequences listed, 18% were seen once. The source is a male donor with ankylosing spondylitis or in good health (not recorded which). The chain couples TRBV10-3 to TRBJ2-5; D unresolved. The sequenced material came from blood, either unsorted or a sorted T cell fraction (not recorded which). Here the CDR3 DNA reads TGTGCCATCAGTGGAGACCCAAAAGAGACCCAGTACTTC. Amino acids: CAISGDPKETQYF.